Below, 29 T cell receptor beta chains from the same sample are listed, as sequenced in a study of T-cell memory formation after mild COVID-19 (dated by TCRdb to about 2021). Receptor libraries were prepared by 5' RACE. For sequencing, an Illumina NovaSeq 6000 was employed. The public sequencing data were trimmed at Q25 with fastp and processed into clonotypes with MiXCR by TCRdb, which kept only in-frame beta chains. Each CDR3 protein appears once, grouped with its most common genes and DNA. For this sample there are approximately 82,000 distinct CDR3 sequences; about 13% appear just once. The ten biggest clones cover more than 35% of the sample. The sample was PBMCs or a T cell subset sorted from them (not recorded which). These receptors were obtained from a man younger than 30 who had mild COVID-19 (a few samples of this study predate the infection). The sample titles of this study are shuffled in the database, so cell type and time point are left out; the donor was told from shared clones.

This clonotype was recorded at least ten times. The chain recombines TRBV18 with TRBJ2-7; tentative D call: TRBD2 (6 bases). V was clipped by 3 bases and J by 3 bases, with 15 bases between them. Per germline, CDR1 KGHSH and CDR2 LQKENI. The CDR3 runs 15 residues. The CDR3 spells CASSPSSGVDYEQYF. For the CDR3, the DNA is TGTGCCAGCTCACCTTCCTCGGGGGTCGACTACGAGCAGTACTTC.

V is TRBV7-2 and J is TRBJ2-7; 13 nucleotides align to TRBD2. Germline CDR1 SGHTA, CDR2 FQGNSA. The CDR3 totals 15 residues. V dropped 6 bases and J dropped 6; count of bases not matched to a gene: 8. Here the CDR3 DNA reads TGTGCCAGCAGTCCAACTAGCGGGGGGGCCACCGAGCAGTACTTC. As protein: CASSPTSGGATEQYF. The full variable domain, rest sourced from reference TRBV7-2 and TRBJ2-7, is GAGVSQSPSNKVTEKGKDVELRCDPISGHTALYWYRQSLGQGLEFLIYFQGNSAPDKSGLPSDRFSAERTGGSVSTLTIQRTQQEDSAVYLCASSPTSGGATEQYFGPGTRLTVT.

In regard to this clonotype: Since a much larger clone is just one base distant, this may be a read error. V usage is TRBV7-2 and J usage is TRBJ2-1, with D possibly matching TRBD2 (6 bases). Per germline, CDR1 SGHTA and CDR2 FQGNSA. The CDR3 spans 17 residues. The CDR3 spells CASSLSPRRGPAGERFF. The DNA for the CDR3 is TGTGCCAGCAGCTTAAGCCCCCGGAGGGGACCCGCCGGGGAGCGGTTCTTC.

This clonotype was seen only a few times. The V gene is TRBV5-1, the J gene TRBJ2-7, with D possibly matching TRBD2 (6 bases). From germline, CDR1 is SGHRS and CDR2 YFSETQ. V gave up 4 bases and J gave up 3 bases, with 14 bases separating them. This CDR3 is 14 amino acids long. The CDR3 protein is CASSAGLLFYEQYF. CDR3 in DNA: TGCGCCAGCAGCGCGGGACTCCTATTCTACGAGCAGTACTTC.

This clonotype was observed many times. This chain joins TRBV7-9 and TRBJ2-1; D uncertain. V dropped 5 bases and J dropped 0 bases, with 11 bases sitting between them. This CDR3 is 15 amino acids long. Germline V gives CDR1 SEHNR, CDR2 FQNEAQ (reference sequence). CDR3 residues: CASSPTLSSYNEQFF. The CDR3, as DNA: TGTGCCAGCAGCCCCACACTGAGCTCCTACAATGAGCAGTTCTTC. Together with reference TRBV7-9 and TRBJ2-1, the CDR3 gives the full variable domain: DTGVSQNPRHKITKRGQNVTFRCDPISEHNRLYWYRQTLGQGPEFLTYFQNEAQLEKSRLLSDRFSAERPKGSFSTLEIQRTEQGDSAMYLCASSPTLSSYNEQFFGPGTRLTVL.

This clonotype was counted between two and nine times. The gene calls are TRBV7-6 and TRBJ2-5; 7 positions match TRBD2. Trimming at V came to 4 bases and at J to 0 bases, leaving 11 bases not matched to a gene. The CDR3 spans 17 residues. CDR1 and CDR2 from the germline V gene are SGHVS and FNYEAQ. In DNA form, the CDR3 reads TGTGCCAGCAGCTACGAGAGCGGGACTCCGTACCAAGAGACCCAGTACTTC. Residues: CASSYESGTPYQETQYF.

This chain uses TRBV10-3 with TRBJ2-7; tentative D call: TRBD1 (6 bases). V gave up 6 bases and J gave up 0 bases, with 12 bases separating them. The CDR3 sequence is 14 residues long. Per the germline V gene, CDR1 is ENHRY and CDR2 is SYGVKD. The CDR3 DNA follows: TGTGCCATCAGCCCGGACAGTAGCTCCTACGAGCAGTACGTC. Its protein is CAISPDSSSYEQYV.

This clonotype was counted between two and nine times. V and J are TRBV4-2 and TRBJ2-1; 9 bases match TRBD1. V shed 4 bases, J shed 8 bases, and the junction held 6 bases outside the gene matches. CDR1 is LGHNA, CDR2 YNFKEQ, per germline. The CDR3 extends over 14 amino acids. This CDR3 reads CASSRRQGVDEQFF. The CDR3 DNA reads TGTGCCAGCAGCCGCCGACAGGGGGTCGATGAGCAGTTCTTC.

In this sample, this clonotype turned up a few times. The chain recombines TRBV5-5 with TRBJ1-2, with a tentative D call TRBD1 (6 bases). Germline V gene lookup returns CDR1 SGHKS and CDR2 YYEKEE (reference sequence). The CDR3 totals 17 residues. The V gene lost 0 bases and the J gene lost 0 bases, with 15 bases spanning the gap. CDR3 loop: CASSLDRGTGANYGYTF. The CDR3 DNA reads TGTGCCAGCAGCTTGGATAGGGGGACGGGAGCTAACTATGGCTACACCTTC.

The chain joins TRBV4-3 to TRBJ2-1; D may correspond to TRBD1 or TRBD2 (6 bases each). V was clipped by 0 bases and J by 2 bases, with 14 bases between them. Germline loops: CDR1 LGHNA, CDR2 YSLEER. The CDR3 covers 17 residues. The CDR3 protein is CASSQDQFGGPYNEQFF. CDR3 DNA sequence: TGCGCCAGCAGCCAAGATCAGTTTGGGGGGCCCTACAATGAGCAGTTCTTC.

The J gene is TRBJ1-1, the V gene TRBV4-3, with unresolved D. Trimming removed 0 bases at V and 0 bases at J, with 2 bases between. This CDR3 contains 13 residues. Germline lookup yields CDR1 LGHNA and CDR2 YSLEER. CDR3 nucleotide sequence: TGCGCCAGCAGCCAAGAGGTGAACACTGAAGCTTTCTTT. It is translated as CASSQEVNTEAFF.

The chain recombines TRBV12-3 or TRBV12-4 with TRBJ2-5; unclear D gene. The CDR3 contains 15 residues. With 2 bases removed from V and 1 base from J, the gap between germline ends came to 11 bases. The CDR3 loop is CASSLYGSLQETQYF. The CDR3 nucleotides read TGTGCCAGCAGTTTATACGGCAGTCTCCAAGAGACCCAGTACTTC.

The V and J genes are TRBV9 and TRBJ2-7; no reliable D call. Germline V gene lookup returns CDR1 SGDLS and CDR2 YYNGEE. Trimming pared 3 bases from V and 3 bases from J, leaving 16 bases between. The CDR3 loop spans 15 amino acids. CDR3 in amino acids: CASSAGTLEIYEQYF. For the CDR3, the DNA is TGTGCCAGCAGCGCAGGAACTCTTGAAATCTACGAGCAGTACTTC.

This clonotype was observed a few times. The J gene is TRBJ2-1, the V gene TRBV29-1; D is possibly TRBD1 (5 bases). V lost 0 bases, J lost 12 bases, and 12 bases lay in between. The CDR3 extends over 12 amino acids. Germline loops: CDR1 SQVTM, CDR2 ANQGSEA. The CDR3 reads CSVEDQQVGQFF. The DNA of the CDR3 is TGCAGCGTTGAAGACCAACAGGTGGGGCAGTTCTTC.

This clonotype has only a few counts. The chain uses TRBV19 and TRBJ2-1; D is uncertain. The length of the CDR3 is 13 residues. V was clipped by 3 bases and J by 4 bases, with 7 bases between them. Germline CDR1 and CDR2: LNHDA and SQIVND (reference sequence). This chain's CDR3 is CASSIGRYNEQFF. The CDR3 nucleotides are TGTGCCAGTAGTATCGGAAGGTACAATGAGCAGTTCTTC.

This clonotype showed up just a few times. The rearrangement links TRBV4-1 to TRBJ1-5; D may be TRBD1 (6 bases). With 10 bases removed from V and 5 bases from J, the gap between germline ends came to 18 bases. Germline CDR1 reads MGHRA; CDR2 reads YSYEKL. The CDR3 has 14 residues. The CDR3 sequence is CATSGEAHHQPQHF. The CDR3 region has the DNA TGCGCCACCTCAGGGGAGGCACACCATCAGCCCCAGCATTTT.

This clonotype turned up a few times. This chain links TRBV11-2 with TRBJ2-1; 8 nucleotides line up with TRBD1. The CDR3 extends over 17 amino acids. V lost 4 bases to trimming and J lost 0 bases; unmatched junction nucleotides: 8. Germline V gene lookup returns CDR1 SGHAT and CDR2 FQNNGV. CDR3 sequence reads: CASSSQGGQSSYNEQFF. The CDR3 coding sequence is TGTGCCAGCAGCTCACAGGGGGGCCAGAGCTCCTACAATGAGCAGTTCTTC.

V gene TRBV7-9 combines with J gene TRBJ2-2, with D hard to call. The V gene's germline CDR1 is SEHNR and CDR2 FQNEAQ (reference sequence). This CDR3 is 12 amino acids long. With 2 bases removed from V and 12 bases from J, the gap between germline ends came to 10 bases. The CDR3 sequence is CASSLMARKLFF. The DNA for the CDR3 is TGTGCCAGCAGCTTAATGGCGCGGAAGCTGTTTTTT.

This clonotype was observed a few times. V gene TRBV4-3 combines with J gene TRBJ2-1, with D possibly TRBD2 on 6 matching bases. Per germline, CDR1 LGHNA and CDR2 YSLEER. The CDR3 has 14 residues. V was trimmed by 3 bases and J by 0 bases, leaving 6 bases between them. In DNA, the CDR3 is TGCGCCAGCAGCCAGCGGGGCTCCTACAATGAGCAGTTCTTC. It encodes CASSQRGSYNEQFF.

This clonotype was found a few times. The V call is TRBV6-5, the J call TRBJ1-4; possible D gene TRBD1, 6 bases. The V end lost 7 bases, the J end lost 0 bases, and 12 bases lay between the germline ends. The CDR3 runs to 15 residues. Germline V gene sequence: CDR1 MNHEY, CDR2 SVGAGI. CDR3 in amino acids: CASKRTVTTNEKLFF. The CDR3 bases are TGTGCCAGCAAGAGGACAGTTACAACTAATGAAAAACTGTTTTTT.

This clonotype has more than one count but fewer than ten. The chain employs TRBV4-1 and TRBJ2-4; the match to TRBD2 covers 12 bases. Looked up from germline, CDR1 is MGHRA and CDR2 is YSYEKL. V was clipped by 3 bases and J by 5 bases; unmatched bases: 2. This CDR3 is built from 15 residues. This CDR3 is CASSHLAGGQNIQYF. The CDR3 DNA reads TGCGCCAGCAGCCACCTAGCGGGGGGGCAAAACATTCAGTACTTC.

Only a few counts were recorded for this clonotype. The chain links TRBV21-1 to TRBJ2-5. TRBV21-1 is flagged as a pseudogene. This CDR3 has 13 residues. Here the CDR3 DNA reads TGTGCCAGCAGCAACCCGTGTTGGGAGACCCAGTACTTC. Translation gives CASSNPCWETQYF.

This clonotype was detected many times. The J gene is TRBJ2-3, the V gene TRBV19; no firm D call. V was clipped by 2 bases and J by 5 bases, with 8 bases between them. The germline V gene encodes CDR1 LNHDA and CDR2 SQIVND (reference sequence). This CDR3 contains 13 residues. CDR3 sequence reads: CASSIRPLDTQYF. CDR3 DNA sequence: TGTGCCAGTAGTATAAGGCCGCTAGATACGCAGTATTTT.

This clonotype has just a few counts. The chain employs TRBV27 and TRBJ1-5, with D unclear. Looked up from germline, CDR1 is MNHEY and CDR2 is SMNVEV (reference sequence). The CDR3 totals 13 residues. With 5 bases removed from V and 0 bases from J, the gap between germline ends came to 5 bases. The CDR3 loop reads CASSPDSNQPQHF. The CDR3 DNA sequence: TGTGCCAGCAGTCCCGATAGCAATCAGCCCCAGCATTTT.

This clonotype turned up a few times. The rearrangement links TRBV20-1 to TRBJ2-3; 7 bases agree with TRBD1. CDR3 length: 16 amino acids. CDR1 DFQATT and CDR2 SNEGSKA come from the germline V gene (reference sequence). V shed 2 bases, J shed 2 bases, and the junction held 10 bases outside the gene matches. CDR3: CSARPNRGSPTDTQYF. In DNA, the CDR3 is TGCAGTGCTAGACCCAACAGGGGTAGTCCCACAGATACGCAGTATTTT.

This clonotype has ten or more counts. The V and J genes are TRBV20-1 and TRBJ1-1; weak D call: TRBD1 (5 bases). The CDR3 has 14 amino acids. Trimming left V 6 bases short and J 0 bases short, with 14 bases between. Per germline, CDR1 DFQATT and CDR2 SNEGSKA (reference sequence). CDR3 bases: TGCAGTGCACCCCGGGAGGGGATGAACACTGAAGCTTTCTTT. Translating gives CSAPREGMNTEAFF.

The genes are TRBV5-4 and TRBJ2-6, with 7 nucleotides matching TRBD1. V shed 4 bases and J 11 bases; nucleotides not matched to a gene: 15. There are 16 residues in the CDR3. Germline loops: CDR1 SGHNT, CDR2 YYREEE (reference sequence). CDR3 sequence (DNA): TGTGCCAGCAGCCTAGGTACCGGGACAGATATTGACGTCCTGACTTTC. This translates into CASSLGTGTDIDVLTF.

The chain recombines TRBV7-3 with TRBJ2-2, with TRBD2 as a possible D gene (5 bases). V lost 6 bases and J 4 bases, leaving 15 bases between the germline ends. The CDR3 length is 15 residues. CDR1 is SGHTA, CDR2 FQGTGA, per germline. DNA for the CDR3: TGTGCCAGCAGTCAAATGACCGCGGGCACCGGGGAGCTGTTTTTT. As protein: CASSQMTAGTGELFF. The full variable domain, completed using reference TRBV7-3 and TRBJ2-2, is GAGVSQTPSNKVTEKGKYVELRCDPISGHTALYWYRQSLGQGPEFLIYFQGTGAADDSGLPNDRFFAVRPEGSVSTLKIQRTERGDSAVYLCASSQMTAGTGELFFGEGSRLTVL.

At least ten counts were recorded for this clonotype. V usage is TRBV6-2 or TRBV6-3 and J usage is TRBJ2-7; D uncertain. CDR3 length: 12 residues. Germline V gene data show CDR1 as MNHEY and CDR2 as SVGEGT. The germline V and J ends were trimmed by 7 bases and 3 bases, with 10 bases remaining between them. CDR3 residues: CASKSSLYEQYF. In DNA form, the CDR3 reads TGTGCCAGCAAATCAAGTCTCTACGAGCAGTACTTC.